This T cell receptor (beta chain) was recorded in a study of Graves' ophthalmopathy and Graves' hyperthyroidism. TCR beta CDR3 amplification used RNA transcripts. HTBI-primed RT-PCR formed the first round, and a multiplex PCR formed the second. TCRdb re-called the multiplex PCR reads through MiXCR, storing one row per CDR3 protein. The sample yields more than 1,000,000 distinct CDR3 sequences, about two fifths seen once. Deletions cut 4 bases from V and 3 bases from J, with 14 bases between. Germline V gene sequence: CDR1 SGHRS, CDR2 YFSETQ. This CDR3 has 14 residues. This clonotype was detected ten times or more.

The sample was peripheral blood or thyroid tissue (not recorded which). The sequence derives from an adult man with Graves' hyperthyroidism. This chain links TRBV5-1 with TRBJ2-7; tentative D call: TRBD1 (6 bases). The CDR3 loop is CASSTGQAIYEQYF. The CDR3 DNA follows: TGCGCCAGCAGCACGGGACAAGCAATCTACGAGCAGTACTTC.